These 15 T cell receptor beta chains share one sample of origin, sequenced in a study of graft-versus-host responses after intestinal transplantation. Generated by immunoSEQ multiplex PCR, the TCRdb table keeps only in-frame clones and is missing some. This table has 90,000 to 150,000 clones, roughly 91% appearing once. Their recognized antigens are unknown. Here the sequenced sample was unstimulated CD4+ T cells sorted from spleen or lymph node cells, taken before intestinal transplant. The receptor source for this set is a human donor who received an intestinal transplant.

The gene calls are TRBV30 and TRBJ2-1; the D gene is possibly TRBD1 (6 bases). Germline V gene data show CDR1 as GTSNPN and CDR2 as SVGIG (reference sequence). This CDR3 comprises 15 residues. Trimming took 4 bases from V and 7 from J, leaving 20 bases between them. CDR3 sequence reads: CAWMLRHRVLNEQFF. The CDR3 bases are TGTGCCTGGATGCTCAGACACAGGGTATTAAATGAGCAGTTCTTC.

The gene calls are TRBV27 and TRBJ2-7; TRBD2 aligns across 8 bases. V dropped 9 bases and J dropped 6; count of bases not matched to a gene: 13. The CDR3 covers 14 residues. CDR1 MNHEY and CDR2 SMNVEV come from the germline V gene (reference sequence). CDR3 amino acids: CARGPGRAPREQYF. The CDR3 DNA reads as TGTGCCAGGGGGCCCGGGAGGGCCCCACGCGAGCAGTACTTC.

This chain uses TRBV29-1 with TRBJ2-3, with 9 positions matching TRBD2. J was trimmed by 4 bases and V by 4 bases; bases with no gene match: 6. Per the germline V gene, CDR1 is SQVTM and CDR2 is ANQGSEA. The CDR3 extends over 14 amino acids. CDR3: CSVGPGTSSDTQYF. DNA for the CDR3: TGCAGCGTTGGCCCCGGGACTAGCTCAGATACGCAGTATTTT.

This chain links TRBV29-1 with TRBJ2-3; 9 bases line up with TRBD2. Germline V gene sequence: CDR1 SQVTM, CDR2 ANQGSEA. This CDR3 is built from 17 residues. The junction had 15 bases not matched to a gene; V was cut back by 4 bases and J by 4 bases. The CDR3 loop is CSVGASGKSRWADTQYF. CDR3 coding DNA: TGCAGCGTTGGGGCTAGCGGGAAGAGTCGTTGGGCAGATACGCAGTATTTT.

The genes are TRBV14 and TRBJ1-3, with D unclear. The CDR3 length is 14 residues. V was pared by 0 bases and J by 0 bases, with 3 bases between. In germline, CDR1 is SGHDN, CDR2 FVKESK. The CDR3, as DNA: TGTGCCAGCAGCCAAGACCACTCTGGAAACACCATATATTTT. It specifies CASSQDHSGNTIYF.

This chain links TRBV7-9 with TRBJ2-7; D may be TRBD1 or TRBD2 (6 bases each). Germline assignment: CDR1 SEHNR and CDR2 FQNEAQ (reference sequence). The V gene lost 3 bases and the J gene lost 3 bases, with 12 bases spanning the gap. CDR3 size: 14 residues. The CDR3 nucleotides read TGTGCCAGCAGCTTCGAGGGGGGTTTCTACGAGCAGTACTTC. It is translated as CASSFEGGFYEQYF.

V and J are TRBV10-2 and TRBJ2-3, with TRBD1 identical over 9 bases. The CDR3 totals 13 residues. The V gene end was trimmed by 6 bases and the J gene end by 14 bases; junction bases not matched to a gene: 12. Germline values: CDR1 WSHSY, CDR2 SAAADI. The DNA for the CDR3 is TGCGCCAGCAGGGGAGCCGGGACAGGGCTTTCGTATTTT. This codes for CASRGAGTGLSYF.

The chain links TRBV5-8 to TRBJ2-3, with 9 bases lining up with TRBD2. Germline assignment: CDR1 SGHTS and CDR2 YDEGEE. The CDR3 is made up of 16 amino acids. Germline trimming cut 1 base from V and 0 bases from J; bases unmatched to any gene: 3. CDR3 sequence reads: CASSLTTSGSTDTQYF. In DNA, the CDR3 is TGTGCCAGCAGCTTGACGACTAGCGGTAGCACAGATACGCAGTATTTT.

This clone appeared a few times. The V gene is TRBV2, the J gene TRBJ1-5, with a possible D match to TRBD1 (6 bases). The germline CDR1 and CDR2 sequences are SNHLY and FYNNEI. This CDR3 region has 16 residues. Trimming removed 2 bases at V and 3 bases at J, with 14 bases between. The DNA for the CDR3 is TGTGCCAGCAGTGAAAGTTTTGGGGACACCAATCAGCCCCAGCATTTT. Translated: CASSESFGDTNQPQHF.

V gene TRBV19 combines with J gene TRBJ1-4; 9 nucleotides match TRBD1. Germline assignment: CDR1 LNHDA and CDR2 SQIVND (reference sequence). V lost 7 bases, J lost 5 bases, and 11 bases stayed unmatched. CDR3 size: 16 residues. The CDR3 here is CASTLAGTGKNEKLFF. Here the CDR3 DNA reads TGTGCCAGTACCCTCGCGGGGACAGGGAAAAATGAAAAACTGTTTTTT. Combining the CDR3 with reference TRBV19 and TRBJ1-4 gives the whole variable domain DGGITQSPKYLFRKEGQNVTLSCEQNLNHDAMYWYRQDPGQGLRLIYYSQIVNDFQKGDIAEGYSVSREKKESFPLTVTSAQKNPTAFYLCASTLAGTGKNEKLFFGSGTQLSVL.

The rearrangement links TRBV6-5 to TRBJ1-2, with no clear D. V was shortened by 0 bases and J by 5 bases, with 7 bases between the two germline ends. CDR3 length equals 13 residues. The germline V gene has CDR1 MNHEY and CDR2 SVGAGI. DNA of the CDR3: TGTGCCAGCAGTTACTCGATCACATATGGCTACACCTTC. This sequence encodes CASSYSITYGYTF.

V usage is TRBV18 and J usage is TRBJ2-7; either TRBD1 or TRBD2 may fit D (5 bases each). V was clipped by 5 bases and J by 6 bases, with 8 bases between them. This CDR3 has 11 amino acids. Germline CDR1 is KGHSH and CDR2 is LQKENI. The CDR3, as DNA: TGTGCCAGCTCATCGGGGCGCGAGCAGTACTTC. Translation gives CASSSGREQYF.

V gene TRBV29-1 combines with J gene TRBJ2-3, with D possibly being TRBD1 (6 bases). This CDR3 is built from 14 residues. Germline assignment: CDR1 SQVTM and CDR2 ANQGSEA. V lost 6 bases to trimming and J lost 0 bases, with 13 bases between them. The CDR3, as DNA: TGCAGCGTAGCGAGGACAGATAGCACAGATACGCAGTATTTT. This gives the protein CSVARTDSTDTQYF.

The chain couples TRBV4-2 to TRBJ2-2; 12 nucleotides line up with TRBD1. CDR1 is LGHNA, CDR2 YNFKEQ, per germline. The CDR3 spans 15 residues. V shed 5 bases, J shed 5 bases, and the junction held 3 bases outside the gene matches. The CDR3 DNA sequence: TGTGCCAGCAGCACGGGACAGGGGGCAACCGGGGAGCTGTTTTTT. Translating it yields CASSTGQGATGELFF.

V and J are TRBV6-5 and TRBJ2-5; the match to TRBD2 covers 8 bases. The J call may be incorrect, as the DNA end agrees better with TRBJ2-7. The CDR3 sequence is 14 residues long. Looked up from germline, CDR1 is MNHEY and CDR2 is SVGAGI. The CDR3 DNA reads TGTGCCAGCAGTGATAGACTAGCGCGAAACGAGCAGTACTTC. Translated: CASSDRLARNEQYF.